Listed here is a single T cell receptor beta chain. Its specificity is not known. The CDR3 sequence is 14 residues long. Germline V CDR1 and CDR2: LNHDA, SQIVND (reference sequence). Deletions cut 3 bases from V and 4 bases from J, with 9 bases between. This sample stems from a study of graft-versus-host responses after intestinal transplantation. Study-level information: Multivisceral, liver-intestinal, or isolated intestinal transplants were performed in recipients.

Assay used: immunoSEQ multiplex PCR; TCRdb lists only in-frame clones, some missing. The sample includes roughly 36,000 clones, around 90% of them seen just once. Intraepithelial and lamina propria lymphocytes were isolated from graft specimens. Study results and limitations: Early post-transplant falls in HvG clones accompanied the peak levels of circulating GvH clones. There were GvH clones found in recipient marrow, and some of them appeared first in ileum or blood.

Material: ileum tissue, obtained less than 210 days after intestinal transplant. The receptor was isolated from a human patient who received an intestinal transplant, so some T cells may come from the graft donor. The chain combines TRBV19 with TRBJ2-2; D is ambiguous. The CDR3 nucleotides read TGTGCCAGTAGTATTACTGGGGTCACCGGGGAGCTGTTTTTT. Translation gives CASSITGVTGELFF.